A selection of T cell receptor beta chains follows, all from one sample in a study of cytomegalovirus exposure and HLA in healthy donors. Produced via immunoSEQ multiplex PCR; TCRdb's table is partial and in-frame only. The sample lists around 150,000 clones; 85% to 90% were seen once. Specimen: PBMCs. The source is a woman between 18 and 29 years old in good health and CMV-seropositive. Both conserved end residues are part of each CDR3. A D gene is named only where the DNA matches it firmly. Clone size is given for some rows only: seen once, a few or many times, or a class if the clone is expanded.

j_gene,abundance,v_gene,d_gene,CDR3aa,CDR3nt
TRBJ2-7,.,TRBV10-1,TRBD1,CASPRDRGSPYEQYF,TGCGCCAGCCCTCGGGACAGGGGAAGTCCCTACGAGCAGTACTTC
TRBJ2-2,.,TRBV30,.,CAWSVSLNTGELFF,TGTGCCTGGAGTGTATCTCTGAACACCGGGGAGCTGTTTTTT
TRBJ1-1,.,TRBV6-5,.,CASSYLGGLTNTEAFF,TGTGCCAGCAGTTACCTGGGGGGGCTCACGAACACTGAAGCTTTCTTT
TRBJ2-7,.,TRBV11-3,TRBD2,CASSLTLAGGEQYF,TGTGCCAGCAGCTTAACACTAGCGGGAGGCGAGCAGTACTTC
TRBJ2-2,.,TRBV4-2,TRBD2,CASRKGAGGVTGELFF,TGTGCCAGCAGGAAAGGGGCGGGAGGAGTCACCGGGGAGCTGTTTTTT
TRBJ2-1,.,TRBV30,TRBD2,CAWTSGRDEQFF,TGTGCCTGGACTAGCGGGAGGGATGAGCAGTTCTTC
TRBJ1-2,few,TRBV28,.,CASSSVQGIDYGYTF,TGTGCCAGCAGTTCTGTACAGGGTATTGACTATGGCTACACCTTC
TRBJ2-5,.,TRBV30,.,CAGDSGVGETQYF,TGTGCCGGGGATAGCGGCGTCGGTGAGACCCAGTACTTC
TRBJ2-2,.,TRBV5-1,.,CASSGVGSYGELFF,TGCGCCAGCTCGGGAGTGGGCTCCTACGGGGAGCTGTTTTTT
TRBJ2-7,few,TRBV7-9,.,CASSSDSSYEQYF,TGTGCCAGCAGCTCCGACAGTTCCTACGAGCAGTACTTC
TRBJ2-7,once,TRBV28,.,CASSPGEGMQTYEQYF,TGTGCCAGCAGCCCCGGGGAAGGCATGCAGACCTACGAGCAGTACTTC
TRBJ2-7,.,TRBV7-9,.,CASSSPPTGYEQYF,TGTGCCAGCAGCTCGCCCCCGACAGGTTACGAGCAGTACTTC
TRBJ2-6,.,TRBV28,TRBD1,CATGTGETSGANVLTF,TGTGCTACTGGGACAGGGGAGACCTCTGGGGCCAACGTCCTGACTTTC
TRBJ1-4,.,TRBV6-1,TRBD1,CASIHPGTANEKLFF,TGTGCCAGCATCCATCCAGGGACAGCTAATGAAAAACTGTTTTTT
TRBJ2-1,.,TRBV30,TRBD2,CAWSVKTSGRARNEQFF,TGTGCCTGGAGTGTAAAGACTAGCGGGAGGGCGCGCAATGAGCAGTTCTTC
TRBJ1-5,.,TRBV18,.,CASSPMTDQPQHF,TGTGCCAGCTCACCAATGACAGATCAGCCCCAGCATTTT
TRBJ2-3,.,TRBV11-3,TRBD1,CASSLKYRGMADTQYF,TGTGCCAGCAGCTTAAAATACAGGGGTATGGCAGATACGCAGTATTTT
TRBJ2-5,.,TRBV2,TRBD2,CASSEGAGGGETQYF,TGTGCCAGCAGTGAAGGTGCGGGAGGGGGGGAGACCCAGTACTTC